This T cell receptor (beta chain) is from a study of CD8+CD57+ T cells in acquired aplastic anemia. By flow cytometry, patients selected for sequencing had shown an expansion of CD8+CD57+ cells. Genomic DNA acted as the template from which TCR beta VDJ combination and CDR3 sequence profiling were carried out. TCRdb processed the reads anew with MiXCR; each CDR3 protein has one entry. The sample carries about 150,000 distinct CDR3 sequences, around half recorded once. This CDR3 has 13 amino acids. Germline V gene sequence: CDR1 MNHEY, CDR2 SVGAGI. V was pared by 2 bases and J by 1 base, with 5 bases between.

The specimen sequenced was sorted CD4+, CD8+, or CD8+CD57+ T cells (not recorded which) from PBMCs. The sequence was obtained from a human donor with aplastic anemia. The V gene is TRBV6-5, the J gene TRBJ1-1; D gene unclear. The chain's CDR3 is CASSYDRNTEAFF. CDR3 DNA: TGTGCCAGCAGTTACGATCGGAACACTGAAGCTTTCTTT.